This TCR beta chain was identified in a study of blood T cell repertoires in COVID-19. Germline V gene sequence: CDR1 SGHRS, CDR2 YFSETQ. There are 15 residues in the CDR3. The V gene lost 4 bases and the J gene lost 6 bases, with 20 bases spanning the gap. Clones were sequenced by immunoSEQ multiplex PCR, and TCRdb holds only the in-frame ones, with some missing. The sample has roughly 450,000 clones; 90% are singletons. Sequenced material: PBMCs or T cells enriched from blood (not recorded which). The origin of this receptor is a man between 18 and 35 years old who had recovered from COVID-19. This chain connects TRBV5-1 to TRBJ2-7, with D possibly TRBD1 on 7 matching bases. CDR3 sequence: CASSPSEGAIPEQYF. The CDR3 region has the DNA TGCGCCAGCAGCCCATCGGAGGGGGCAATCCCCGAGCAGTACTTC.